This TCR beta chain was sequenced during a study of OX40 agonist ivuxolimab in advanced cancers. Turning to the overall study: Ivuxolimab was an agonistic, fully human IgG2 monoclonal antibody directed against OX40 (CD134), a costimulatory receptor. In the dose-escalation cohort, 82.7% of patients were male, and the mean age was 60 years with a range of roughly 23 to 79. Of the approximately 54 dose-escalation patients, hepatocellular carcinoma was present in around 19, melanoma in approximately 15, renal cell carcinoma in 9 and head and neck cancer in 9. Patients were allowed to have had prior anti-PD-1, anti-PD-L1 or anti-CTLA-4 therapy, and approximately 40% of the dose-escalation patients had previously received checkpoint inhibitors. Partial responses occurred in three dose-escalation patients, of whom one had hepatocellular carcinoma and two had cutaneous melanoma. The monotherapy dose-escalation portion (N ≈ 50 patients) of the phase I ivuxolimab trial is reported in the paper. Peripheral TCRbeta sequencing aimed to test whether ivuxolimab altered TCR sequence diversity and caused clonal T-cell expansion. Intravenous ivuxolimab was administered to patients every 2 weeks at six dose levels: 0.01, 0.1, 0.3, 1.5, 3 and 10 mg/kg.

Genomic DNA was extracted from sorted cells for sequencing of the TCRbeta CDR3 region. The immunoSEQ Assay was used for sequencing of TCRbeta CDR3 regions. TCRdb holds this immuneACCESS table with in-frame rearrangements only. Some clones are missing; in checked studies, unresolved V genes explain under half, and the rest has no known cause. Within this sample are 25,000 to 30,000 clones, with about 87% of them counted one time only. In total, the top ten clones hold around 18% of the sample. Patients with a history of autoimmune disease or receiving systemic immunosuppression were excluded from the trial. Peripheral blood for TCR sequencing was drawn from every dose cohort at baseline, at cycle 4 day 1 and at cycle 7 day 1. The samples were taken from a phase I, first-in-human, multicenter, open-label dose-escalation trial of ivuxolimab. Adults with locally advanced or metastatic melanoma, renal cell, hepatocellular, or head and neck squamous cell carcinoma were enrolled in the trial. Before TCR sequencing, CD4+ and CD8+ T cells were separately sorted from peripheral blood.

Notes on this clone: Its antigen remains unidentified. No quality values exist for individual bases; no much larger clone is one base distant. Distinct nucleotide sequences in the sample also encode this CDR3.

On the study overall, not on this receptor specifically: In the 0.1-3.0 mg/kg groups, partial responders had among the lowest normalized peripheral clonal expansion, particularly in CD8+ T cells. At doses of 0.1 to 3.0 mg/kg, clonal expansion of both CD4+ and CD8+ blood T cells was observed from baseline to week 6. Low levels of normalized T-cell clonal expansion were also seen in some patients who did not respond. The antigen specificity of the peripheral T cells that underwent clonal expansion was not determined. After ivuxolimab, CD8+ T cells had more expanded clones than CD4+ T cells on average.

The CDR3 covers 11 residues, taking in both the cysteine and the phenylalanine. Here the CDR3 DNA is all that survives: 33 bases in frame from base 1. V is cut by 1 base and J by 7 bases, and the space between the germline ends is 2 bases. CDR1 and CDR2 were assigned from the germline V gene (reference sequence) as LNHDA and SQIVND. This receptor was identified in an adult with an advanced solid tumor such as melanoma, head and neck, liver or kidney cancer. The rearranged segments are TRBV19 and TRBJ2-1; the D gene is not confidently resolved. The material sequenced was CD4+ or CD8+ T cells sorted from blood, taken in a trial of the OX40 agonist ivuxolimab. The CDR3 has the sequence CASSIGNEQFF. At the DNA level, the sequence is TGTGCCAGTAGTATAGGGAATGAGCAGTTCTTC.